The 19 T cell receptor beta chains below come from one sample, sequenced in a study of T cell responses to AZD1222 COVID-19 vaccine (dated by TCRdb to the early 2020s). The time point label, read with the paper, signifies: about 28 days (+/-7) after the second vaccine dose. To prepare the library, the immunoSEQ multiplex PCR assay was applied. This immuneACCESS table, as held by TCRdb, lists in-frame sequences with V and J called but not all clones. Of the missing ones, under half trace to an unresolved V gene in checked studies; the others have no known cause. The sample contains some 250,000 clones, 94% of them found a single time. The top ten constitute around 0.5% of the sample. This specimen was peripheral blood, taken 28 days after the second AZD1222 dose. The receptors were sampled from an adult who received the AZD1222 COVID-19 vaccine.

The chain carries TRBV28 and TRBJ1-1; D unclear. The ends were cut back, 2 bases at V and 6 bases at J, with 7 bases in the middle. There are 12 residues in the CDR3. Per the germline V gene, CDR1 is MDHEN and CDR2 is SYDVKM. The CDR3 DNA sequence: TGTGCCAGCAGTTTACACGAGGCTGAAGCTTTCTTT. Residues: CASSLHEAEAFF.

The chain couples TRBV5-4 to TRBJ1-1; possible D gene TRBD1, 5 bases. Trimming pared 2 bases from V and 1 base from J, leaving 12 bases between. The germline V gene encodes CDR1 SGHNT and CDR2 YYREEE (reference sequence). CDR3 length: 15 residues. The CDR3 protein is CASSFGGGSNTEAFF. In DNA form, the CDR3 reads TGTGCCAGCAGCTTCGGGGGGGGATCGAACACTGAAGCTTTCTTT.

The count of this clone is one. V and J are TRBV7-2 and TRBJ1-5; D not certain. Germline V gene sequence: CDR1 SGHTA, CDR2 FQGNSA. Trimming stripped 2 bases from V and 7 bases from J, with 15 bases between. This CDR3 comprises 15 residues. CDR3 loop: CASSLQEGLGQPQHF. The DNA of the CDR3 is TGTGCCAGCAGCTTACAAGAAGGGCTCGGCCAGCCCCAGCATTTT.

About this clone: This same CDR3 is encoded by further DNA sequences in the sample. The J gene is TRBJ2-7, the V gene TRBV19; D call uncertain. Trimming removed 3 bases from V and 0 bases from J, with 9 bases in between. The germline V gene encodes CDR1 LNHDA and CDR2 SQIVND (reference sequence). The CDR3 sequence is 14 residues long. CDR3 sequence reads: CASSIAGSSYEQYF. DNA of the CDR3: TGTGCCAGTAGTATCGCAGGTAGCTCCTACGAGCAGTACTTC.

The rearrangement uses TRBV5-1 and TRBJ2-1; 10 nucleotides agree with TRBD2. Germline V gene sequence: CDR1 SGHRS, CDR2 YFSETQ. This CDR3 is 16 amino acids long. V lost 4 bases, J lost 7 bases, and 11 bases stayed unmatched. The CDR3 loop is CASSRGGLAGVNEQFF. The CDR3 coding sequence is TGCGCCAGCAGCCGCGGCGGGCTAGCGGGAGTTAATGAGCAGTTCTTC.

The gene calls are TRBV11-2 and TRBJ2-5, with 8 positions matching TRBD2. The CDR3 is 13 amino acids. Germline V gene sequence: CDR1 SGHAT, CDR2 FQNNGV. V gave up 5 bases and J gave up 9 bases; unmatched junction bases: 8. The CDR3 sequence: CASSVSGGRSQYF. In DNA, the CDR3 is TGTGCCAGCAGCGTAAGCGGGGGACGGTCCCAGTACTTC.

The chain recombines TRBV3-1 (or the pseudogene TRBV3-2) with TRBJ1-5; D unclear. V gave up 4 bases and J gave up 7 bases, with 11 bases separating them. Per germline, CDR1 LGHDT and CDR2 YNNKEL (reference sequence). The CDR3 contains 13 residues. The CDR3 is CASSRAEEQPQHF. Here the CDR3 DNA reads TGTGCCAGCAGCCGGGCTGAGGAACAGCCCCAGCATTTT.

The V gene is TRBV19, the J gene TRBJ1-3; D uncertain. V lost 5 bases and J 0 bases, leaving 8 bases between the germline ends. The germline V gene encodes CDR1 LNHDA and CDR2 SQIVND (reference sequence). This CDR3 comprises 14 residues. The CDR3 nucleotides read TGTGCCAGTAGTGGAGAGAGCTCTGGAAACACCATATATTTT. As protein: CASSGESSGNTIYF.

The chain has TRBV9 and TRBJ1-2; D is uncertain. V was cut by 5 bases and J by 1 base, with 12 bases left in between. CDR1 and CDR2 from the germline V gene are SGDLS and YYNGEE. CDR3 size: 14 residues. CDR3: CASSGALDNYGYTF. Written as DNA, the CDR3 is TGTGCCAGCAGTGGAGCGCTCGATAACTATGGCTACACCTTC.

The chain combines TRBV3-1 (or the pseudogene TRBV3-2) with TRBJ2-2, with 13 bases matching TRBD2. This CDR3 region has 16 residues. Trimming cost V 3 bases and J 5 bases; bases outside gene matches: 3. In germline, CDR1 is LGHDT, CDR2 YNNKEL (reference sequence). The CDR3 nucleotides are TGTGCCAGCAGCCAGGGACTAGCGGGGATTACCGGGGAGCTGTTTTTT. Translation gives CASSQGLAGITGELFF.

The chain carries TRBV4-2 and TRBJ1-2; a weak D match, TRBD1 (5 bases). The CDR3 contains 15 residues. In germline, CDR1 is LGHNA, CDR2 YNFKEQ. With 2 bases removed from V and 8 bases from J, the gap between germline ends came to 18 bases. The CDR3 is CASSQTVTVTQGYTF. In nucleotides, the CDR3 is TGTGCCAGCAGCCAAACAGTGACAGTGACCCAGGGCTACACCTTC.

The chain employs TRBV20-1 and TRBJ2-7; the D gene could be TRBD1 or TRBD2 (6 bases each). V lost 3 bases, J lost 6 bases, and 15 bases lay in between. Germline lookup yields CDR1 DFQATT and CDR2 SNEGSKA (reference sequence). The CDR3 length is 13 residues. The CDR3 here is CSASSGGRIEQYF. The DNA of the CDR3 is TGCAGTGCTAGTTCCGGGGGCCGAATCGAGCAGTACTTC.

The chain joins TRBV28 to TRBJ2-3; D perhaps matches TRBD2 (6 bases). V lost 7 bases and J 5 bases, leaving 16 bases between the germline ends. CDR1 and CDR2 (germline): MDHEN, SYDVKM. The CDR3 is made up of 14 amino acids. CDR3 sequence: CASTGADYGDTQYF. CDR3 in DNA: TGTGCCAGCACCGGAGCGGACTACGGAGATACGCAGTATTTT. Complete variable domain (other parts from reference TRBV28 and TRBJ2-3): DVKVTQSSRYLVKRTGEKVFLECVQDMDHENMFWYRQDPGLGLRLIYFSYDVKMKEKGDIPEGYSVSREKKERFSLILESASTNQTSMYLCASTGADYGDTQYFGPGTRLTVL.

The rearrangement links TRBV5-5 to TRBJ2-2, with 8 nucleotides matching TRBD2. The CDR3 runs to 16 residues. Germline-derived CDR1 and CDR2 are SGHKS and YYEKEE (reference sequence). V dropped 4 bases and J dropped 1; count of bases not matched to a gene: 6. The CDR3 loop is CASSKGLAGNTGELFF. As DNA, the CDR3 is TGTGCCAGCAGCAAGGGGCTAGCGGGGAACACCGGGGAGCTGTTTTTT.

The rearrangement uses TRBV6-5 and TRBJ2-1, with 11 bases aligning to TRBD2. CDR3 size: 15 residues. J gave up 0 bases and V 6 bases, and 1 base lay outside the gene matches. Looked up from germline, CDR1 is MNHEY and CDR2 is SVGAGI. The CDR3 loop reads CASSTSGSSYNEQFF. The CDR3 DNA reads TGTGCCAGCAGCACTAGCGGGAGCTCCTACAATGAGCAGTTCTTC.

This chain uses TRBV5-6 with TRBJ2-3; 7 bases align to TRBD2. Per germline, CDR1 SGHDT and CDR2 YYEEEE. J lost 5 bases, V lost 4 bases, and 10 bases had no gene match. The CDR3 is made up of 15 amino acids. The CDR3 region is CASSLERGGVDTQYF. CDR3 DNA sequence: TGTGCCAGCAGCCTCGAGCGGGGTGGAGTAGATACGCAGTATTTT.

V gene TRBV28 combines with J gene TRBJ2-5; D unclear. The germline V gene has CDR1 MDHEN and CDR2 SYDVKM. The length of the CDR3 is 15 residues. V lost 3 bases, J lost 0 bases, and 11 bases lay in between. The CDR3, as DNA: TGTGCCAGCAGTTTCCCTGGACGGTACCAAGAGACCCAGTACTTC. Protein: CASSFPGRYQETQYF.

The V gene is TRBV4-3, the J gene TRBJ1-1; TRBD1 is a possible D gene (5 bases). Germline V lookup: CDR1 LGHNA, CDR2 YSLEER. The germline V and J ends were trimmed by 1 base and 7 bases, with 10 bases remaining between them. CDR3 length: 13 amino acids. CDR3 loop: CASSQVGGVEAFF. The CDR3 DNA reads TGCGCCAGCAGCCAAGTTGGGGGGGTTGAAGCTTTCTTT.

V is TRBV12-3 or TRBV12-4 and J is TRBJ1-3; D call uncertain. The V end was cut by 6 bases, the J end by 4 bases, with 10 bases between. This CDR3 region has 13 residues. CDR3: CASSLYSGNTIYF. For the CDR3, the DNA is TGTGCCAGCAGCCTGTACTCCGGAAACACCATATATTTT.